The T cell receptor (beta chain) under discussion was sequenced for a study of shared clonotypes between healthy human individuals. In the study overall: Three plates each covered CD4 naive and memory; CD8 naive two, CD8 memory one.

The V end was cut by 5 bases, the J end by 5 bases, with 13 bases between. The V gene's germline CDR1 is SQVTM and CDR2 ANQGSEA. The CDR3 is 12 residues long. Here immunoSEQ multiplex PCR was the method, and the copy in TCRdb shows in-frame clones only, minus some. The sample carries about 1.1 million clones, 75% to 80% recorded once. The TCR comes from a young man in good health. Some clones in this sample may be carry-over from other donors' samples. The sample comprised memory CD4+ T cells from PBMCs. Subset here: CD45RA-negative fraction. The chain carries TRBV29-1 and TRBJ2-7; tentatively, D is TRBD1 or TRBD2 (7 bases each). CDR3 DNA sequence: TGCAGCGTTTTGGGAGGGGGCCACGAGCAGTACTTC. It specifies CSVLGGGHEQYF.